What follows are 19 T cell receptor beta chains derived from one specimen sequenced in a study of spatial heterogeneity in lung cancer. Time point defined: sample taken at primary tumor resection. TCRdb processed the 5' RACE reads anew with MiXCR; each CDR3 protein has one entry. The sample lists about 35,000 distinct CDR3 sequences, 2.5% to 3.5% occurring once. The source material was normal lung tissue next to the tumor, sampled at surgery. These receptors were collected from a male donor with early-stage non-small cell lung cancer.

This clonotype was seen ten or more times. The chain couples TRBV20-1 to TRBJ2-3; possible D gene TRBD2, 7 bases. V dropped 6 bases and J dropped 2 bases, with 15 bases sitting between them. CDR1 is DFQATT and CDR2 is SNEGSKA in the germline V gene (reference sequence). CDR3 size: 14 residues. The CDR3 bases are TGCAGTGCCAGTAAGGGGGGGGACACAGATACGCAGTATTTT. This encodes CSASKGGDTDTQYF.

Ten or more counts support this clonotype. The chain recombines TRBV7-9 with TRBJ2-7; D is uncertain. V was clipped by 7 bases and J by 5 bases, with 18 bases between them. Germline CDR1 SEHNR, CDR2 FQNEAQ (reference sequence). CDR3 length: 14 amino acids. In nucleotides, the CDR3 is TGTGCCAGCACTCGACCCCTAGACGCGAACGAGCAGTACTTC. It codes for CASTRPLDANEQYF.

Ten or more counts support this clonotype. V gene TRBV12-3 or TRBV12-4 combines with J gene TRBJ1-5; TRBD1 agrees at 8 bases. The ends lost 6 bases at V and 5 bases at J; junction bases unmatched: 6. The length of the CDR3 is 14 residues. Here the CDR3 DNA reads TGTGCCAGCAGCCCACAGGGGGGTTATCAGCCCCAGCATTTT. Its protein is CASSPQGGYQPQHF.

This clonotype was counted at least ten times. This chain uses TRBV20-1 with TRBJ2-1, with unresolved D. The germline gives CDR1 DFQATT, CDR2 SNEGSKA (reference sequence). The CDR3 extends over 13 amino acids. The V end was cut by 5 bases, the J end by 10 bases, with 18 bases between. The CDR3 region has the DNA TGCAGTGCTCCAAAACCCCCCTCGAGAGAGCAGTTCTTC. Residues: CSAPKPPSREQFF.

Many counts were recorded for this clonotype. The chain couples TRBV11-2 to TRBJ2-1, with 7 nucleotides matching TRBD2. CDR1 SGHAT and CDR2 FQNNGV come from the germline V gene. There are 15 residues in the CDR3. After removal of 5 bases from V and 0 bases from J, the junction contained 4 bases not matched to a gene. CDR3 protein: CASSVGLGSYNEQFF. CDR3 nucleotide sequence: TGTGCCAGCAGCGTCGGACTAGGCTCCTACAATGAGCAGTTCTTC. The variable domain in full, completed from reference TRBV11-2 and TRBJ2-1, reads EAGVAQSPRYKIIEKRQSVAFWCNPISGHATLYWYQQILGQGPKLLIQFQNNGVVDDSQLPKDRFSAERLKGVDSTLKIQPAKLEDSAVYLCASSVGLGSYNEQFFGPGTRLTVL.

With respect to this clonotype: Mismatch with germline at one junction end may stem from a read error. The chain links TRBV2 to TRBJ2-1; no clear D. CDR1 and CDR2 (germline): SNHLY, FYNNEI. The CDR3 length is 15 residues. For the CDR3, the DNA is TGTGCCAGCAATGAACGAGACTTCACCTACAATGAGCAGTTCTTC. Protein product: CASNERDFTYNEQFF.

This clonotype has just a few counts. The J gene is TRBJ2-7, the V gene TRBV7-9; 11 bases map to TRBD1. Losses at the gene ends were 6 bases for V and 2 bases for J; bases not matched to a gene: 9. The CDR3 is 16 amino acids. In germline, CDR1 is SEHNR, CDR2 FQNEAQ (reference sequence). This chain's CDR3 is CASRDIGTGGPYEQYF. The CDR3 nucleotides are TGTGCCAGCAGAGATATTGGGACAGGGGGTCCCTACGAGCAGTACTTC.

This clonotype was detected many times. The J gene is TRBJ1-2, the V gene TRBV27; 10 positions agree with TRBD1. Germline trimming cut 4 bases from V and 5 bases from J; bases unmatched to any gene: 4. This CDR3 region has 14 residues. Looked up from germline, CDR1 is MNHEY and CDR2 is SMNVEV (reference sequence). CDR3 DNA: TGTGCCAGCAGTTGGGGACAGGGGAGTTATGGCTACACCTTC. Its protein is CASSWGQGSYGYTF.

The V call is TRBV30, the J call TRBJ2-2; no clear D gene. Germline V gene sequence: CDR1 GTSNPN, CDR2 SVGIG (reference sequence). The CDR3 runs to 12 residues. Trimming pared 3 bases from V and 5 bases from J, leaving 7 bases between. The DNA of the CDR3 is TGTGCCTGGAGGGGCATTACCGGGGAGCTGTTTTTT. Residues: CAWRGITGELFF.

This clonotype showed up many times. The chain links TRBV4-1 to TRBJ1-2; 9 nucleotides align to TRBD1. The J segment lost 4 bases and the V segment lost 4 bases, leaving 7 bases of the junction unmatched. Germline-derived CDR1 and CDR2 are MGHRA and YSYEKL. This CDR3 has 15 amino acids. CDR3 DNA sequence: TGCGCCAGCAGCCTCCGGACAGGGGAGAGCTATGGCTACACCTTC. Its translation is CASSLRTGESYGYTF.

This clonotype was seen at least ten times. The genes are TRBV6-6 and TRBJ2-4; no clear D. The CDR3 is 18 residues long. V was shortened by 6 bases and J by 5 bases, with 26 bases between the two germline ends. Per germline, CDR1 MNHNY and CDR2 SVGAGI (reference sequence). The DNA for the CDR3 is TGTGCCAGCAGCCCACCCACGACTCAGGTCGGGCGCGAAAACATTCAGTACTTC. Translated: CASSPPTTQVGRENIQYF.

This clonotype came up many times. The V gene is TRBV12-3 or TRBV12-4, the J gene TRBJ1-2, with D unresolved. Trimming pared 2 bases from V and 4 bases from J, leaving 5 bases between. The CDR3 loop spans 12 amino acids. The CDR3 is CASSLMGYGYTF. Written as DNA, the CDR3 is TGTGCCAGCAGTTTAATGGGCTATGGCTACACCTTC.

This clonotype was recorded many times. The V call is TRBV7-2, the J call TRBJ1-2, with no clear D. This CDR3 contains 14 residues. Germline V gene lookup returns CDR1 SGHTA and CDR2 FQGNSA. V was trimmed by 1 base and J by 3 bases, leaving 9 bases between them. The CDR3 DNA is TGTGCCAGCAGCTTAGAGGCGGGAGACTATGGCTACACCTTC. It translates to CASSLEAGDYGYTF.

This clonotype was found many times. The J gene is TRBJ2-3, the V gene TRBV27; D is possibly TRBD1 (5 bases). Germline CDR1 is MNHEY and CDR2 is SMNVEV (reference sequence). The CDR3 covers 14 residues. Trimming cost V 4 bases and J 2 bases, with 10 bases left between them. The CDR3 loop is CASSWQGYTDTQYF. The DNA for the CDR3 is TGTGCCAGCAGTTGGCAGGGATACACAGATACGCAGTATTTT.

Ten or more counts support this clonotype. The chain combines TRBV7-8 with TRBJ1-1, with TRBD1 matching over 10 bases. The CDR3 is 15 amino acids. CDR1 is SGHVS and CDR2 is FQNEAQ in the germline V gene. Losses at the gene ends were 1 base for V and 4 bases for J; bases not matched to a gene: 3. The CDR3 sequence: CASSLGTGGPTEAFF. CDR3 bases: TGTGCCAGCAGCTTAGGGACAGGGGGACCCACTGAAGCTTTCTTT.

This clonotype came up many times. This chain joins TRBV30 and TRBJ1-5; unclear D gene. The V end was cut by 5 bases, the J end by 2 bases, with 7 bases between. The CDR3 is made up of 12 amino acids. Germline CDR1 GTSNPN, CDR2 SVGIG (reference sequence). The chain's CDR3 is CAWSGGNQPQHF. Written as DNA, the CDR3 is TGTGCCTGGTCGGGCGGCAATCAGCCCCAGCATTTT.

This clonotype was picked up many times. The rearrangement links TRBV12-3 or TRBV12-4 to TRBJ1-5; D gene uncertain. The V and J ends lost 3 bases and 2 bases respectively, with 14 bases between them. CDR3 size: 16 residues. The CDR3 here is CASSLDEGVGNQPQHF. CDR3 DNA sequence: TGTGCCAGCAGTTTGGACGAAGGTGTGGGCAATCAGCCCCAGCATTTT.

This clonotype was detected many times. The chain employs TRBV6-5 and TRBJ2-5; D uncertain. Germline CDR1 is MNHEY and CDR2 is SVGAGI. V was trimmed by 2 bases and J by 7 bases, leaving 8 bases between them. The CDR3 has 12 residues. CDR3 protein: CASSYRAGTQYF. The CDR3 DNA is TGTGCCAGCAGTTACCGGGCAGGGACCCAGTACTTC.

At least ten counts were recorded for this clonotype. The V and J genes are TRBV7-9 and TRBJ1-1; D is unresolved. This CDR3 is built from 17 residues. Germline V gene data show CDR1 as SEHNR and CDR2 as FQNEAQ (reference sequence). V lost 1 base and J 1 base, leaving 16 bases between the germline ends. Here the CDR3 reads CASSLGLGRRTNTEAFF. CDR3 DNA: TGTGCCAGCAGCTTAGGTTTGGGAAGGCGAACGAACACTGAAGCTTTCTTT.